This is a list of T cell receptor beta chains from one sample in a study of graft-versus-host responses after intestinal transplantation. The method was immunoSEQ multiplex PCR; TCRdb's version includes in-frame clones alone and lacks a portion of them. The sample carries under 2,000 clones, around 93% recorded once. The source material was PBMCs, sampled 16 days after intestinal transplant. The origin of the receptors is a human patient who received an intestinal transplant, so some T cells may come from the graft donor. Each CDR3 is given without its conserved first and last residue. The order of the fields is J gene, V gene, CDR3 protein.

J gene: TRBJ2-7; V gene: TRBV6-5; CDR3 protein: ASTTTLAEPYEQY
J gene: TRBJ2-5; V gene: TRBV4-2; CDR3 protein: ASSHNLGHPQETQY
J gene: TRBJ1-2; V gene: TRBV7-2; CDR3 protein: ASSYDFGDGKTYGYT
J gene: TRBJ2-5; V gene: TRBV13; CDR3 protein: ASSLRQETQY
J gene: TRBJ2-7; V gene: TRBV6-5; CDR3 protein: ASSYSRQSSYEQY
J gene: TRBJ2-7; V gene: TRBV6-5; CDR3 protein: ASSYGRGAYEQY
J gene: TRBJ2-1; V gene: TRBV6-4; CDR3 protein: ASSEGVGYNEQF
J gene: TRBJ2-7; V gene: TRBV5-4; CDR3 protein: ASSSTKRDSSYEQY
J gene: TRBJ2-2; V gene: TRBV6-4; CDR3 protein: ASSDSSGGATGELF
J gene: TRBJ2-7; V gene: TRBV6-1; CDR3 protein: ASRRASGGSYEQY
J gene: TRBJ2-3; V gene: TRBV13; CDR3 protein: ASSHLRGLSRTDTQY
J gene: TRBJ2-1; V gene: TRBV10-1; CDR3 protein: ASSDGINEQF
J gene: TRBJ1-2; V gene: TRBV9; CDR3 protein: ASSPLGQGFFGLDYGYT
J gene: TRBJ2-3; V gene: TRBV7-6; CDR3 protein: ASSLELASMDTQY
J gene: TRBJ2-3; V gene: TRBV12-5; CDR3 protein: ASAPAEPTDTQY
J gene: TRBJ2-7; V gene: TRBV4-2; CDR3 protein: ASSPDSYEQY
J gene: TRBJ2-1; V gene: TRBV28; CDR3 protein: ASSLWREAYNEQF
J gene: TRBJ1-1; V gene: TRBV6-6; CDR3 protein: ASSYGVGDNTEAF
J gene: TRBJ1-5; V gene: TRBV27; CDR3 protein: ASRSLGRGEPQH
J gene: TRBJ2-5; V gene: TRBV7-6; CDR3 protein: ASSLAPTRDRWY
J gene: TRBJ1-3; V gene: TRBV5-4; CDR3 protein: ASSLAQGVNRNTIY
J gene: TRBJ2-3; V gene: TRBV13; CDR3 protein: ASSLGPAGGVDTQY
J gene: TRBJ1-1; V gene: TRBV7-6; CDR3 protein: ASSFGVGGNLT
J gene: TRBJ2-1; V gene: TRBV2; CDR3 protein: ASSVGVWNEQF
J gene: TRBJ2-5; V gene: TRBV9; CDR3 protein: ASSVDPGTGDPQETQY
J gene: TRBJ2-7; V gene: TRBV28; CDR3 protein: ASSSTGAYEQY
J gene: TRBJ2-7; V gene: TRBV7-3; CDR3 protein: ASSAGGAPRYEQY
J gene: TRBJ1-1; V gene: TRBV11-2; CDR3 protein: ASSLSEVNTEAF
J gene: TRBJ1-2; V gene: TRBV2; CDR3 protein: ASSEALRTGEYGYT
J gene: TRBJ2-2; V gene: TRBV10-3; CDR3 protein: AISEGEELF
J gene: TRBJ2-3; V gene: TRBV5-4; CDR3 protein: ASSLFLAAGLAGPADTQY
J gene: TRBJ1-1; V gene: TRBV12-5; CDR3 protein: ASGLYGNTEAF
J gene: TRBJ2-6; V gene: TRBV2; CDR3 protein: ASSLRPYPIQSRANVLT
J gene: TRBJ2-5; V gene: TRBV7-9; CDR3 protein: ASSPKGWKETQY
J gene: TRBJ2-5; V gene: TRBV30; CDR3 protein: AWLRETQY
J gene: TRBJ1-6; V gene: TRBV2; CDR3 protein: ASRTTGSYNSPLH
J gene: TRBJ2-7; V gene: TRBV30; CDR3 protein: AWTKSHYEQY
J gene: TRBJ1-4; V gene: TRBV5-1; CDR3 protein: ASSLEEANEKLF
J gene: TRBJ1-2; V gene: TRBV6-1; CDR3 protein: ASSLPWTVYYGYT
J gene: TRBJ2-7; V gene: TRBV6-6; CDR3 protein: ASTLGEFYEQY